These 23 T cell receptor beta chains came from one sample sequenced in a study of T cell responses to AZD1222 COVID-19 vaccine. Assay: immunoSEQ multiplex PCR; the TCRdb copy retains only in-frame clones and omits some. The sample yields 120,000 to 150,000 clones, over 75% seen once. Material: peripheral blood, obtained on day 0 of AZD1222 vaccination. The source of these receptors is an adult in good health.

The chain joins TRBV6-5 to TRBJ2-1; the D gene is possibly TRBD1 (5 bases). The CDR3 sequence is 12 residues long. Germline values: CDR1 MNHEY, CDR2 SVGAGI. Between the trimmed V and J ends, which lost 6 bases and 6 bases, there was a span of 9 bases. CDR3 sequence: CASRDSSNEQFF. The DNA of the CDR3 is TGTGCCAGCAGAGACAGTTCCAATGAGCAGTTCTTC.

J is TRBJ1-5 and V is TRBV28, with D uncertain. Trimming cost V 1 base and J 3 bases, with 10 bases left between them. The CDR3 extends over 15 amino acids. Germline loops: CDR1 MDHEN, CDR2 SYDVKM. This CDR3 is CASSLSPGNNQPQHF. CDR3 nucleotide sequence: TGTGCCAGCAGTTTATCCCCCGGGAACAATCAGCCCCAGCATTTT.

The gene calls are TRBV19 and TRBJ2-1, with 8 positions matching TRBD2. Losses at the gene ends were 3 bases for V and 6 bases for J; bases not matched to a gene: 7. Per germline, CDR1 LNHDA and CDR2 SQIVND (reference sequence). The CDR3 extends over 15 amino acids. CDR3 residues: CASSMGSGRSNEQFF. The CDR3 DNA sequence: TGTGCCAGTAGTATGGGGAGCGGGAGAAGCAATGAGCAGTTCTTC. The whole variable domain, remainder taken from reference TRBV19 and TRBJ2-1, is DGGITQSPKYLFRKEGQNVTLSCEQNLNHDAMYWYRQDPGQGLRLIYYSQIVNDFQKGDIAEGYSVSREKKESFPLTVTSAQKNPTAFYLCASSMGSGRSNEQFFGPGTRLTVL.

Note on this clone: One junction end disagrees with the germline gene, perhaps due to a read error. The chain couples TRBV9 to TRBJ1-1, with unresolved D. CDR1 SGDLS and CDR2 YYNGEE come from the germline V gene. This CDR3 is built from 13 residues. The CDR3: CASSVVLAPYPLF. In DNA, the CDR3 is TGTGCCAGCAGCGTAGTACTGGCTCCGTACCCTTTGTTT.

V and J are TRBV28 and TRBJ1-2; D might be TRBD1 (5 bases). This CDR3 has 15 amino acids. The V end was cut by 6 bases, the J end by 2 bases, with 16 bases between. Germline V gene data show CDR1 as MDHEN and CDR2 as SYDVKM. The CDR3 loop is CASSLPGRGNYGYTF. CDR3 DNA sequence: TGTGCCAGCAGCTTACCGGGACGGGGAAACTATGGCTACACCTTC.

The gene calls are TRBV5-1 and TRBJ1-4; D unresolved. The CDR3 contains 15 residues. Per germline, CDR1 SGHRS and CDR2 YFSETQ. Trimming took 2 bases from V and 0 from J, leaving 8 bases between them. Written as DNA, the CDR3 is TGCGCCAGCAGCTTAACCGGGCCAACTAATGAAAAACTGTTTTTT. Protein product: CASSLTGPTNEKLFF.

The chain carries TRBV11-3 and TRBJ2-1, with TRBD2 matching 13 bases. CDR1 and CDR2 from the germline V gene are SGHNT and YENEEA. The CDR3 runs 18 residues. V was pared by 5 bases and J by 9 bases, with 16 bases of the junction left unmatched. The CDR3 spells CASSARPGLAGAASEQFF. CDR3 nucleotides: TGTGCCAGCAGCGCTAGACCCGGACTAGCGGGAGCTGCCAGTGAGCAGTTCTTC.

V usage is TRBV7-8 and J usage is TRBJ2-1; 14 positions match TRBD2. Per germline, CDR1 SGHVS and CDR2 FQNEAQ. J gave up 6 bases and V 2 bases, and 3 bases lay outside the gene matches. The CDR3 is 16 amino acids. CDR3 residues: CASSLTGTSGSNEQFF. CDR3 in DNA: TGTGCCAGCAGCTTAACCGGGACTAGCGGGAGCAATGAGCAGTTCTTC. Full variable domain (rest looked up from reference TRBV7-8 and TRBJ2-1): GAGVSQSPRYKVAKRGQDVALRCDPISGHVSLFWYQQALGQGPEFLTYFQNEAQLDKSGLPSDRFFAERPEGSVSTLKIQRTQQEDSAVYLCASSLTGTSGSNEQFFGPGTRLTVL.

The V gene is TRBV27, the J gene TRBJ1-2; unclear D gene. Germline loops: CDR1 MNHEY, CDR2 SMNVEV (reference sequence). This CDR3 is built from 14 residues. V dropped 6 bases and J dropped 5 bases, with 16 bases sitting between them. CDR3 DNA: TGTGCCAGCAGGGCCCGAGGGCCTCGATATGGCTACACCTTC. Protein: CASRARGPRYGYTF.

This clone showed up just once. The chain combines TRBV5-5 with TRBJ1-6, with TRBD1 matching over 8 bases. The germline CDR1 and CDR2 sequences are SGHKS and YYEKEE (reference sequence). J was trimmed by 10 bases and V by 2 bases; bases with no gene match: 8. There are 15 residues in the CDR3. CDR3 protein: CASSFRQGAFSPLHF. DNA of the CDR3: TGTGCCAGCAGCTTCAGGCAGGGGGCATTCTCACCCCTCCACTTT.

The chain recombines TRBV3-1 (or the pseudogene TRBV3-2) with TRBJ2-5, with a tentative D call TRBD2 (6 bases). Germline assignment: CDR1 LGHDT and CDR2 YNNKEL (reference sequence). There are 15 residues in the CDR3. V was trimmed by 4 bases and J by 0 bases, leaving 12 bases between them. The CDR3 nucleotides read TGTGCCAGCAGCCCTCGGAGGACTAACCAAGAGACCCAGTACTTC. This codes for CASSPRRTNQETQYF.

The chain has TRBV21-1 and TRBJ2-3; the table's D call TRBD2 went unverified against the DNA. TRBV21-1 is a pseudogene locus. This CDR3 comprises 16 residues. For the CDR3, the DNA is TGTGCCAGCAGCACGACTAGCGGGAGGAGGACAGATACGCAGTATTTT. This codes for CASSTTSGRRTDTQYF.

The rearrangement joins TRBV6-5 to TRBJ2-1, with 8 positions matching TRBD1. Germline V CDR1 and CDR2: MNHEY, SVGAGI. This CDR3 contains 15 residues. J lost 0 bases, V lost 10 bases, and 8 bases had no gene match. CDR3 bases: TGTGCCACCGATGCTACAGGGGGCTCCTACAATGAGCAGTTCTTC. Protein sequence: CATDATGGSYNEQFF.

This chain connects TRBV6-1 to TRBJ2-2; 11 positions match TRBD1. The V and J ends lost 3 bases and 5 bases, in that order; junction bases with no gene match: 5. The CDR3 loop spans 16 amino acids. The germline V gene encodes CDR1 MNHNS and CDR2 SASEGT. The CDR3 DNA follows: TGTGCCAGCAGTGAGCGGACAGGGGGCAGGACCGGGGAGCTGTTTTTT. It translates to CASSERTGGRTGELFF.

The chain joins TRBV15 to TRBJ2-2; perhaps TRBD1 as D (6 bases). CDR1 LNHNV and CDR2 YYDKDF come from the germline V gene (reference sequence). Trimming left V 0 bases short and J 6 bases short, with 11 bases between. This CDR3 spans 15 amino acids. The CDR3 reads CATSRDVGAPGELFF. The CDR3 coding sequence is TGTGCCACCAGCAGAGATGTGGGGGCTCCCGGGGAGCTGTTTTTT. The whole variable domain, remainder taken from reference TRBV15 and TRBJ2-2, is DAMVIQNPRYQVTQFGKPVTLSCSQTLNHNVMYWYQQKSSQAPKLLFHYYDKDFNNEADTPDNFQSRRPNTSFCFLDIRSPGLGDTAMYLCATSRDVGAPGELFFGEGSRLTVL.

The chain combines TRBV6-5 with TRBJ2-7; unclear D gene. This CDR3 contains 15 residues. Trimming pared 6 bases from V and 6 bases from J, leaving 21 bases between. The germline gives CDR1 MNHEY, CDR2 SVGAGI. Written as DNA, the CDR3 is TGTGCCAGCAGCCCGGATGAGGTATTCCTTAGCGAGCAGTACTTC. It translates to CASSPDEVFLSEQYF.

This clone came up a few times. V is TRBV6-1 and J is TRBJ1-5; D is unresolved. The V end was cut by 2 bases, the J end by 7 bases, with 9 bases between. Germline loops: CDR1 MNHNS, CDR2 SASEGT. This CDR3 has 13 amino acids. The CDR3 coding sequence is TGTGCCAGCAGTGAAAGAGGTGGCCAGCCCCAGCATTTT. It encodes CASSERGGQPQHF.

The V call is TRBV7-9, the J call TRBJ1-2; 7 bases fit TRBD1. With V trimmed by 5 bases and J by 7 bases, 13 bases remained unmatched. Germline V gives CDR1 SEHNR, CDR2 FQNEAQ (reference sequence). This CDR3 region has 15 residues. The CDR3 nucleotides are TGTGCCAGCAGCCCCCAAAATGACAGGGCGGGTGGCTACACCTTC. Translation gives CASSPQNDRAGGYTF.

In nucleotides, the CDR3 is TGTGCCTTCTCGGCGGGAGGGTTCGCTGAGCAGTTCTTC. This sequence encodes CAFSAGGFAEQFF. The chain links TRBV12-3 or TRBV12-4 to TRBJ2-1, with TRBD2 matching 9 bases. The CDR3 spans 13 residues. V lost 11 bases to trimming and J lost 9 bases; unmatched junction nucleotides: 11.

The gene calls are TRBV11-2 and TRBJ2-7, with D perhaps matching TRBD1 or TRBD2 (5 bases each). Germline CDR1 reads SGHAT; CDR2 reads FQNNGV. The CDR3 consists of 14 residues. The ends were cut back, 5 bases at V and 4 bases at J, with 15 bases in the middle. The CDR3 is CASSAPGDGYEQYF. The DNA for the CDR3 is TGTGCCAGCAGCGCCCCCGGGGACGGTTACGAGCAGTACTTC.

With respect to this clone: The identical CDR3 is also encoded by other nucleotide sequences in the sample. The chain joins TRBV27 to TRBJ2-5; D possibly corresponds to TRBD2 (7 bases). This CDR3 region has 13 residues. Germline values: CDR1 MNHEY, CDR2 SMNVEV (reference sequence). V dropped 5 bases and J dropped 5 bases, with 12 bases sitting between them. The CDR3 reads CASSIRGGETQYF. In DNA, the CDR3 is TGTGCCAGCAGTATCAGGGGAGGGGAGACCCAGTACTTC.

V and J are TRBV10-2 and TRBJ1-1; possible D gene TRBD1, 6 bases. This CDR3 spans 15 amino acids. V was pared by 0 bases and J by 7 bases, with 15 bases between. Germline V gene sequence: CDR1 WSHSY, CDR2 SAAADI. DNA for the CDR3: TGCGCCAGCAGTGAGTCCCCCGGGGGGCGAATTGAAGCTTTCTTT. It is translated as CASSESPGGRIEAFF.

The chain carries TRBV11-3 and TRBJ2-5; 8 nucleotides line up with TRBD2. With V trimmed by 5 bases and J by 4 bases, 9 bases remained unmatched. This CDR3 is built from 15 residues. CDR1 is SGHNT, CDR2 YENEEA, per germline. DNA for the CDR3: TGTGCCAGCAGCCTAGGCGGGACTAGGGGAGAGACCCAGTACTTC. Its protein product is CASSLGGTRGETQYF.